The T cell receptor beta chain under discussion was sequenced for a study of preoperative IRX-2 immunotherapy in early breast cancer. Data came from immunoSEQ multiplex PCR; TCRdb stores just in-frame clones and leaves some out. The sample has about 28,000 clones, 82% seen once. The sample's treatment: preoperative locoregional IRX-2 cytokine immunotherapy. Preoperative locoregional IRX-2 cytokine immunotherapy was tested in the phase Ib source study. CDR3 length: 14 residues. Trimming pared 2 bases from V and 6 bases from J, leaving 10 bases between. The germline V gene has CDR1 SGHNT and CDR2 YENEEA. Only one count was recorded for this clone.

The specimen was obtained from a patient treated with IRX-2 immunotherapy. This chain links TRBV11-3 with TRBJ1-4; D is uncertain. This TCR derives from a human donor with breast cancer. DNA of the CDR3: TGTGCCAGCAGCTTATTTGTTTCGGATGAAAAACTGTTTTTT. It is translated as CASSLFVSDEKLFF.